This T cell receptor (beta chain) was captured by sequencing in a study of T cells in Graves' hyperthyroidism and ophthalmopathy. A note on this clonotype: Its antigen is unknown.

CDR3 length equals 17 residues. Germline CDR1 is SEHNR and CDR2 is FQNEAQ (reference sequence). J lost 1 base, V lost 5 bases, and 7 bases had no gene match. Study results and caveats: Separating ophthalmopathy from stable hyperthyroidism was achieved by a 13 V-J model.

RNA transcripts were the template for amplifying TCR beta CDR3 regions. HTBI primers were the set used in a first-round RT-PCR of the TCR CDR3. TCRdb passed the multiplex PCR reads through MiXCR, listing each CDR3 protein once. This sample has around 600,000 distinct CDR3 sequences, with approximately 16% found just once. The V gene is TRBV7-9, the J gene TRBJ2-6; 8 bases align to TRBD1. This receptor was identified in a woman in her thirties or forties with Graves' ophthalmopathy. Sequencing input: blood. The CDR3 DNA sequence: TGTGCCAGCAGCACGGACAGGGCGATGTCTGGGGCCAACGTCCTGACTTTC. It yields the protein CASSTDRAMSGANVLTF.